This entry lists 31 T cell receptor beta chains sequenced from one sample in a study of shared clonotypes between healthy human individuals. Assay: immunoSEQ multiplex PCR; the TCRdb copy retains only in-frame clones and omits some. In the table there are 1.5 million to 1.9 million clones, approximately 98% of which are singletons. Sequencing was done on a sample of naive CD4+ T cells sorted from blood. The subset is: CD45RA+ positively selected. The receptors here all came from a man younger than 45 in good health.

This chain links TRBV7-6 with TRBJ2-3; D is perhaps TRBD1 (6 bases). Germline CDR1 is SGHVS and CDR2 is FNYEAQ. Trimming took off 5 bases at V and 2 bases at J, with 14 bases between the two ends. The CDR3 consists of 15 residues. CDR3 protein: CASSLGTPSTDTQYF. The CDR3 coding sequence is TGTGCCAGCAGCCTAGGGACACCCTCCACAGATACGCAGTATTTT. Looking up the rest from reference TRBV7-6 and TRBJ2-3 gives the full variable domain: GAGVSQSPRYKVTKRGQDVALRCDPISGHVSLYWYRQALGQGPEFLTYFNYEAQQDKSGLPNDRFSAERPEGSISTLTIQRTEQRDSAMYRCASSLGTPSTDTQYFGPGTRLTVL.

The V call is TRBV4-1, the J call TRBJ2-1; 8 nucleotides align to TRBD1. Germline CDR1 and CDR2: MGHRA and YSYEKL. This CDR3 region has 16 residues. Trimming removed 2 bases from V and 2 bases from J; junction bases left unmatched: 5. DNA for the CDR3: TGCGCCAGCAGCCAAACCGTACAGGGGGCCTACAATGAGCAGTTCTTC. As protein: CASSQTVQGAYNEQFF.

Regarding this clone: Other DNA sequences of this sample code for an identical CDR3. V gene TRBV6-4 combines with J gene TRBJ2-3, with 11 bases lining up with TRBD1. The V gene's germline CDR1 is MRHNA and CDR2 SNTAGT. The CDR3 length is 14 residues. With V trimmed by 3 bases and J by 4 bases, 0 bases remained unmatched. The CDR3 DNA reads as TGTGCCAGCAGTGAGGGACAGGGGGCAGATACGCAGTATTTT. Its protein product is CASSEGQGADTQYF.

The gene calls are TRBV27 and TRBJ1-3; D remains ambiguous. The CDR3 sequence is 13 residues long. Looked up from germline, CDR1 is MNHEY and CDR2 is SMNVEV (reference sequence). V was trimmed by 6 bases and J by 1 base, leaving 7 bases between them. CDR3 bases: TGTGCCAGCAGGGGGAATTCTGGAAACACCATATATTTT. Translating gives CASRGNSGNTIYF.

V and J are TRBV16 and TRBJ2-1; TRBD2 aligns across 7 bases. From germline, CDR1 is KGHSY and CDR2 FQNENV. CDR3 size: 15 residues. With 2 bases clipped from V and 3 bases from J, the junction kept 4 bases outside the gene matches. The chain's CDR3 is CASSQTGRGYNEQFF. CDR3 DNA sequence: TGTGCCAGCAGCCAAACGGGGAGGGGCTACAATGAGCAGTTCTTC.

The chain joins TRBV28 to TRBJ2-7, with unresolved D. V lost 10 bases and J lost 2, with 9 bases in between. Per germline, CDR1 MDHEN and CDR2 SYDVKM. CDR3 length equals 11 residues. The CDR3 spells CATWGTYEQYF. CDR3 sequence (DNA): TGTGCCACCTGGGGAACCTACGAGCAGTACTTC.

The genes are TRBV5-1 and TRBJ2-1; no reliable D call. Trimming removed 0 bases at V and 0 bases at J, with 10 bases between. Germline CDR1 and CDR2: SGHRS and YFSETQ. CDR3 length: 16 residues. CDR3 protein: CASSLAVRDSYNEQFF. DNA of the CDR3: TGCGCCAGCAGCTTGGCCGTCAGAGACTCCTACAATGAGCAGTTCTTC.

This clone has only one observation. The rearrangement links TRBV27 to TRBJ2-6; 7 nucleotides align to TRBD2. Per germline, CDR1 MNHEY and CDR2 SMNVEV (reference sequence). The CDR3 is made up of 17 amino acids. Unmatched junction bases numbered 12, after V lost 6 bases and J lost 4 bases. In DNA form, the CDR3 reads TGTGCCAGCAGCACCAGACGAAGGGAGGGGGGGGCCAACGTCCTGACTTTC. The encoded protein is CASSTRRREGGANVLTF.

The V gene is TRBV28, the J gene TRBJ2-7; possibly TRBD1 for D (6 bases). V dropped 5 bases and J dropped 1 base, with 18 bases sitting between them. Germline values: CDR1 MDHEN, CDR2 SYDVKM. CDR3 length: 16 residues. CDR3 sequence (DNA): TGTGCCAGCAGTGAGTACAGGGTTTGGCAGTCCTACGAGCAGTACTTC. This codes for CASSEYRVWQSYEQYF. Looking up the rest from reference TRBV28 and TRBJ2-7 gives the full variable domain: DVKVTQSSRYLVKRTGEKVFLECVQDMDHENMFWYRQDPGLGLRLIYFSYDVKMKEKGDIPEGYSVSREKKERFSLILESASTNQTSMYLCASSEYRVWQSYEQYFGPGTRLTVT.

The V gene is TRBV6-6, the J gene TRBJ1-1, with D perhaps TRBD1 (6 bases). The CDR3 runs 12 residues. Germline V CDR1 and CDR2: MNHNY, SVGAGI (reference sequence). The germline V and J ends were trimmed by 6 bases and 8 bases, with 13 bases remaining between them. This CDR3 reads CASSHGQMEAFF. CDR3 DNA: TGTGCCAGCAGCCATGGACAGATGGAAGCTTTCTTT.

This chain uses TRBV6-4 with TRBJ2-1; TRBD2 matches at 7 bases. The CDR3 is made up of 16 amino acids. The junction had 7 bases not matched to a gene; V was cut back by 5 bases and J by 0 bases. CDR1 is MRHNA and CDR2 is SNTAGT in the germline V gene. The CDR3 region has the DNA TGTGCCAGCAGTCCTAGCGGATCGAGCTCCTACAATGAGCAGTTCTTC. It specifies CASSPSGSSSYNEQFF.

This rearrangement joins TRBV7-3 to TRBJ2-2, with TRBD2 as a possible D gene (6 bases). Per the germline V gene, CDR1 is SGHTA and CDR2 is FQGTGA. The CDR3 length is 16 residues. Deletions cut 5 bases from V and 6 bases from J, with 19 bases between. In nucleotides, the CDR3 is TGTGCCAGCAGCCGTGCGGGGCCTGGGAAGGCCGGGGAGCTGTTTTTT. It is translated as CASSRAGPGKAGELFF.

This rearrangement joins TRBV11-2 to TRBJ2-3, with TRBD2 matching 10 bases. Germline values: CDR1 SGHAT, CDR2 FQNNGV. V lost 5 bases and J lost 5; bases outside the gene matches: 10. This CDR3 has 16 residues. CDR3 DNA: TGTGCCAGCAGCCTATCACTAGCGGGGCAATTAGATACGCAGTATTTT. Encoded protein: CASSLSLAGQLDTQYF.

This chain connects TRBV6-1 to TRBJ1-3; D gene ambiguous. CDR3 size: 15 residues. The germline V gene has CDR1 MNHNS and CDR2 SASEGT. The V end was cut by 4 bases, the J end by 2 bases, with 12 bases between. The CDR3 nucleotides read TGTGCCAGCAGTGTAAAGGCTGTGGCTGGAAACACCATATATTTT. This translates into CASSVKAVAGNTIYF.

The gene calls are TRBV7-3 and TRBJ2-1; 10 bases line up with TRBD2. This CDR3 has 20 amino acids. Germline CDR1 SGHTA, CDR2 FQGTGA. V was pared by 2 bases and J by 8 bases, with 21 bases of the junction left unmatched. The CDR3 reads CASSLLRMASGSPGVDEQFF. CDR3 nucleotide sequence: TGTGCCAGCAGCTTATTACGGATGGCTAGCGGGAGTCCGGGGGTGGATGAGCAGTTCTTC.

The V and J genes are TRBV4-3 and TRBJ2-7; 7 bases agree with TRBD1. The germline V gene encodes CDR1 LGHNA and CDR2 YSLEER. With V trimmed by 1 base and J by 6 bases, 12 bases remained unmatched. The CDR3 covers 16 residues. The CDR3 region has the DNA TGCGCCAGCAGCCAAGCGTCCGGGACAGAACCGTCCGAGCAGTACTTC. It codes for CASSQASGTEPSEQYF.

This clone has only one observation. The chain has TRBV7-2 and TRBJ2-7; D call uncertain. CDR1 and CDR2 from the germline V gene are SGHTA and FQGNSA. This CDR3 comprises 14 residues. Deletions cut 1 base from V and 6 bases from J, with 13 bases between. This chain's CDR3 is CASSLGLGMGEQYF. CDR3 DNA sequence: TGTGCCAGCAGCTTAGGTCTAGGGATGGGCGAGCAGTACTTC.

This rearrangement joins TRBV11-2 to TRBJ1-1; 10 bases match TRBD1. The junction had 6 bases not matched to a gene; V was cut back by 5 bases and J by 0 bases. This CDR3 has 16 residues. The germline V gene has CDR1 SGHAT and CDR2 FQNNGV. The CDR3 sequence is CASSDRDRGMNTEAFF. The DNA of the CDR3 is TGTGCCAGCAGCGACCGGGACAGGGGCATGAACACTGAAGCTTTCTTT. The full variable domain, rest sourced from reference TRBV11-2 and TRBJ1-1, is EAGVAQSPRYKIIEKRQSVAFWCNPISGHATLYWYQQILGQGPKLLIQFQNNGVVDDSQLPKDRFSAERLKGVDSTLKIQPAKLEDSAVYLCASSDRDRGMNTEAFFGQGTRLTVV.

J is TRBJ2-1 and V is TRBV6-6, with 8 bases matching TRBD2. With V trimmed by 1 base and J by 8 bases, 7 bases remained unmatched. Germline V gene lookup returns CDR1 MNHNY and CDR2 SVGAGI (reference sequence). The CDR3 spans 15 residues. The DNA of the CDR3 is TGTGCCAGCAGTTACTTCGGACTAGCTAAGGATGAGCAGTTCTTC. Its translation: CASSYFGLAKDEQFF.

In the case of this clone: Distinct nucleotide sequences in the sample also encode this CDR3. The chain combines TRBV5-4 with TRBJ2-3; 8 nucleotides line up with TRBD1. CDR1 is SGHNT, CDR2 YYREEE, per germline (reference sequence). V trimming: 4 bases; J trimming: 1 base; junction bases outside the gene matches: 2. This CDR3 has 14 amino acids. The CDR3 here is CASSRGQGTDTQYF. The CDR3, as DNA: TGTGCCAGCAGCCGGGGACAGGGCACAGATACGCAGTATTTT.

J is TRBJ2-2 and V is TRBV7-9; D remains unclear. The germline gives CDR1 SEHNR, CDR2 FQNEAQ (reference sequence). Deletions cut 5 bases from V and 4 bases from J, with 17 bases between. CDR3 length equals 16 residues. CDR3 region: CASSTITPGLTGELFF. DNA for the CDR3: TGTGCCAGCAGCACCATTACTCCGGGCCTCACCGGGGAGCTGTTTTTT. Combining the CDR3 with reference TRBV7-9 and TRBJ2-2 gives the whole variable domain DTGVSQNPRHKITKRGQNVTFRCDPISEHNRLYWYRQTLGQGPEFLTYFQNEAQLEKSRLLSDRFSAERPKGSFSTLEIQRTEQGDSAMYLCASSTITPGLTGELFFGEGSRLTVL.

J is TRBJ2-5 and V is TRBV5-1; no firm D call. The CDR3 runs to 13 residues. Germline-derived CDR1 and CDR2 are SGHRS and YFSETQ. V gave up 1 base and J gave up 5 bases, with 9 bases separating them. The CDR3 loop is CASSLPPKETQYF. The CDR3 region has the DNA TGCGCCAGCAGCTTGCCCCCGAAGGAGACCCAGTACTTC. The entire variable domain, with the rest obtained from reference TRBV5-1 and TRBJ2-5, is as follows: KAGVTQTPRYLIKTRGQQVTLSCSPISGHRSVSWYQQTPGQGLQFLFEYFSETQRNKGNFPGRFSGRQFSNSRSEMNVSTLELGDSALYLCASSLPPKETQYFGPGTRLLVL.

The chain recombines TRBV19 with TRBJ1-5, with TRBD1 matching 9 bases. This CDR3 is 16 amino acids long. From germline, CDR1 is LNHDA and CDR2 SQIVND (reference sequence). Losses at the gene ends were 0 bases for V and 7 bases for J; bases not matched to a gene: 7. CDR3 amino acids: CASSIDATGGRQPQHF. Here the CDR3 DNA reads TGTGCCAGTAGTATAGACGCCACAGGGGGCCGACAGCCCCAGCATTTT.

The chain combines TRBV4-1 with TRBJ2-7; D remains ambiguous. Germline assignment: CDR1 MGHRA and CDR2 YSYEKL. This CDR3 has 14 amino acids. The V end was cut by 1 base, the J end by 4 bases, with 11 bases between. The CDR3: CASSQGPRIYEQYF. CDR3 coding DNA: TGCGCCAGCAGCCAAGGACCGAGGATATACGAGCAGTACTTC.

In its sample, this clone was seen once. The rearrangement joins TRBV7-9 to TRBJ2-3; the D gene is possibly TRBD1 (5 bases). The CDR3 has 16 amino acids. V lost 2 bases and J lost 2, with 14 bases in between. Germline V CDR1 and CDR2: SEHNR, FQNEAQ (reference sequence). CDR3 residues: CASSLYLDRHTDTQYF. The CDR3 DNA sequence: TGTGCCAGCAGCTTATATTTAGACAGACACACAGATACGCAGTATTTT. The full variable domain, with the rest looked up from reference TRBV7-9 and TRBJ2-3, is DTGVSQNPRHKITKRGQNVTFRCDPISEHNRLYWYRQTLGQGPEFLTYFQNEAQLEKSRLLSDRFSAERPKGSFSTLEIQRTEQGDSAMYLCASSLYLDRHTDTQYFGPGTRLTVL.

The rearrangement links TRBV5-5 to TRBJ2-1, with TRBD2 identical over 11 bases. CDR1 is SGHKS, CDR2 YYEKEE, per germline (reference sequence). The CDR3 runs to 16 residues. V dropped 2 bases and J dropped 10; count of bases not matched to a gene: 11. CDR3 DNA sequence: TGTGCCAGCAGCTTAGCCGTAGCGGGAGGGCCACGGGAGCAGTTCTTC. It specifies CASSLAVAGGPREQFF.

V is TRBV5-6 and J is TRBJ2-2; weak D call: TRBD2 (5 bases). Germline V gene lookup returns CDR1 SGHDT and CDR2 YYEEEE. This CDR3 contains 15 residues. V was pared by 3 bases and J by 1 base, with 10 bases between. The CDR3 DNA reads as TGTGCCAGCAGCTATCCGGGGAAGAACACCGGGGAGCTGTTTTTT. It encodes CASSYPGKNTGELFF.

The rearrangement links TRBV9 to TRBJ2-1; TRBD2 matches 11 bases. The CDR3 consists of 18 residues. The V gene end was trimmed by 2 bases and the J gene end by 8 bases; junction bases not matched to a gene: 15. Germline assignment: CDR1 SGDLS and CDR2 YYNGEE. The DNA of the CDR3 is TGTGCCAGCAGCGTCTTAGCGGGAGGGCCCCACTTTATCGATGAGCAGTTCTTC. As protein: CASSVLAGGPHFIDEQFF. The entire variable domain, with the rest obtained from reference TRBV9 and TRBJ2-1, is as follows: DSGVTQTPKHLITATGQRVTLRCSPRSGDLSVYWYQQSLDQGLQFLIQYYNGEERAKGNILERFSAQQFPDLHSELNLSSLELGDSALYFCASSVLAGGPHFIDEQFFGPGTRLTVL.

V usage is TRBV6-1 and J usage is TRBJ2-7; D is unclear. The germline V gene encodes CDR1 MNHNS and CDR2 SASEGT. This CDR3 has 11 residues. Between the trimmed V and J ends, which lost 6 bases and 5 bases, there was a span of 8 bases. CDR3 residues: CASSLVDEQYF. The CDR3 DNA reads as TGTGCCAGCAGCCTGGTCGACGAGCAGTACTTC.

This chain connects TRBV15 to TRBJ1-4; D possibly corresponds to TRBD1 (6 bases). This CDR3 is built from 16 residues. The germline gives CDR1 LNHNV, CDR2 YYDKDF (reference sequence). Trimming took off 2 bases at V and 8 bases at J, with 18 bases between the two ends. This CDR3 is CATSRPRGQLGEKLFF. The CDR3 nucleotides are TGTGCCACCAGCAGACCCCGAGGACAGTTGGGCGAAAAACTGTTTTTT.

In its sample, this clone was seen once. The V call is TRBV27, the J call TRBJ2-2; D could derive from TRBD1 or TRBD2 (5 bases each). V was pared by 5 bases and J by 6 bases, with 22 bases between. CDR3 length: 17 amino acids. Germline V gives CDR1 MNHEY, CDR2 SMNVEV (reference sequence). CDR3 loop: CASSGAHGVGHAGELFF. DNA for the CDR3: TGTGCCAGCAGTGGGGCCCACGGGGTTGGACACGCCGGGGAGCTGTTTTTT.